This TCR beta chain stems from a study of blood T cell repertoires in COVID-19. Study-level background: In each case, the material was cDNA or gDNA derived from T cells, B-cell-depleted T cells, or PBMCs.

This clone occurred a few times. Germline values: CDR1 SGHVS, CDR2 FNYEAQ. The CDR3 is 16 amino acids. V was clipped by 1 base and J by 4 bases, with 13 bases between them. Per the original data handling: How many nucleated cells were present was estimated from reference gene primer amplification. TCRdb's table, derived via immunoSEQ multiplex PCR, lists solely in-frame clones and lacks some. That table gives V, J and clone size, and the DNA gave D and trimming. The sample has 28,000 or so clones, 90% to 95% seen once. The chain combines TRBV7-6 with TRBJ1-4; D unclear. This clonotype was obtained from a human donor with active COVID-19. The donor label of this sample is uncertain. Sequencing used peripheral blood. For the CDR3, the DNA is TGTGCCAGCAGCTTAGGGCCAGGCCTGGGTAATGAAAAACTGTTTTTT. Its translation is CASSLGPGLGNEKLFF. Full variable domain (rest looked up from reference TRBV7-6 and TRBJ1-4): GAGVSQSPRYKVTKRGQDVALRCDPISGHVSLYWYRQALGQGPEFLTYFNYEAQQDKSGLPNDRFSAERPEGSISTLTIQRTEQRDSAMYRCASSLGPGLGNEKLFFGSGTQLSVL.